Listed here are 27 T cell receptor beta chains from one sample, sequenced in a study of cytomegalovirus exposure and HLA in healthy donors (dated by TCRdb to about 2017). The protocol used for the library was the immunoSEQ multiplex PCR assay. The multiplex PCR relied on a mix of 60 forward primers for TCR Vbeta segments and 13 reverse primers for TCR Jbeta segments. Imported from immuneACCESS, the table was reduced by TCRdb to in-frame sequences with V and J called. These copies leave out some clones; in studies compared against another copy, an unresolved V gene accounts for under half, and the cause of the remainder is not known. The sample profile shows under 200,000 clones; 68% of them were found once. Clones ranked in the top ten supply 4% to 5.5% of the sample. The specimen was PBMCs. The receptors derive from a woman aged 18-30 years in good health and CMV-seropositive.

The table lists this clone with a few counts. The chain employs TRBV18 and TRBJ1-1; 8 bases match TRBD1. CDR3 size: 14 residues. Unmatched junction bases numbered 3, after V lost 3 bases and J lost 3 bases. Germline V gene sequence: CDR1 KGHSH, CDR2 LQKENI. In DNA, the CDR3 is TGTGCCAGCTCACCCCAGGACAGGGACACTGAAGCTTTCTTT. It encodes CASSPQDRDTEAFF.

The chain links TRBV4-1 to TRBJ2-1; 7 bases are shared with TRBD1. The CDR3 consists of 15 residues. The V segment lost 3 bases and the J segment 3 bases; nucleotides outside the gene matches: 5. In germline, CDR1 is MGHRA, CDR2 YSYEKL. For the CDR3, the DNA is TGCGCCAGCAGCCATATACGACAGGGCTACAATGAGCAGTTCTTC. Protein sequence: CASSHIRQGYNEQFF.

A few counts support this clone. This chain uses TRBV19 with TRBJ2-3; possibly TRBD1 for D (5 bases). Germline assignment: CDR1 LNHDA and CDR2 SQIVND (reference sequence). The germline V and J ends were trimmed by 9 bases and 2 bases, with 15 bases remaining between them. The CDR3 runs 14 residues. The CDR3 loop reads CASTLTADTDTQYF. The CDR3 nucleotides are TGTGCCAGCACCTTGACAGCCGACACAGATACGCAGTATTTT.

V and J are TRBV28 and TRBJ2-6; D might be TRBD1 (5 bases). V lost 6 bases to trimming and J lost 0 bases, with 15 bases between them. The CDR3 is 17 amino acids. Germline loops: CDR1 MDHEN, CDR2 SYDVKM. The CDR3 reads CASRPTVPTSGANVLTF. In DNA form, the CDR3 reads TGTGCCAGCAGACCGACAGTTCCTACCTCTGGGGCCAACGTCCTGACTTTC.

The chain is built from TRBV5-4 and TRBJ2-7, with 7 bases fitting TRBD2. The CDR3 runs to 15 residues. V trimming: 4 bases; J trimming: 2 bases; junction bases outside the gene matches: 9. Per germline, CDR1 SGHNT and CDR2 YYREEE (reference sequence). In DNA form, the CDR3 reads TGTGCCAGCAGCCTCCGCGGGGGATCCCCCTACGAGCAGTACTTC. This codes for CASSLRGGSPYEQYF.

V gene TRBV6-1 combines with J gene TRBJ2-5, with 8 bases matching TRBD2. Germline V lookup: CDR1 MNHNS, CDR2 SASEGT. CDR3 length: 15 amino acids. V lost 10 bases, J lost 3 bases, and 13 bases stayed unmatched. The CDR3 reads CATKSAGGGKETQYF. The CDR3 region has the DNA TGTGCCACCAAGTCTGCGGGGGGAGGAAAAGAGACCCAGTACTTC.

The chain combines TRBV7-2 with TRBJ2-1, with 9 bases that match TRBD2. This CDR3 has 15 residues. The germline V gene has CDR1 SGHTA and CDR2 FQGNSA. J gave up 8 bases and V 2 bases, and 7 bases lay outside the gene matches. The CDR3 sequence: CASSLLGGGADEQFF. The DNA for the CDR3 is TGTGCCAGCAGCTTACTAGGCGGGGGGGCCGATGAGCAGTTCTTC.

V gene TRBV5-1 combines with J gene TRBJ1-2; no definite D call. The CDR3 totals 13 residues. Per germline, CDR1 SGHRS and CDR2 YFSETQ. V shed 1 base and J shed 8 bases, with 12 bases lying between them. This chain's CDR3 is CASSLYGVEGYTF. CDR3 coding DNA: TGCGCCAGCAGCTTGTACGGGGTGGAGGGCTACACCTTC.

The gene calls are TRBV5-1 and TRBJ2-5; D not resolved. The J call may be mistaken, given a closer DNA end match to TRBJ2-7. From germline, CDR1 is SGHRS and CDR2 YFSETQ. This CDR3 has 13 amino acids. CDR3: CASSLGPRREQYF. CDR3 nucleotide sequence: TGCGCCAGCAGCTTGGGGCCTAGGCGCGAGCAGTACTTC.

V and J are TRBV7-8 and TRBJ1-3; D is undetermined. The CDR3 spans 19 residues. V gave up 1 base and J gave up 4 bases, with 23 bases separating them. Germline V CDR1 and CDR2: SGHVS, FQNEAQ. The CDR3 loop reads CASSLVRTLGNLEGNTIYF. The CDR3 DNA reads TGTGCCAGCAGCTTAGTCCGGACGCTCGGGAATCTGGAAGGAAACACCATATATTTT. Looking up the rest from reference TRBV7-8 and TRBJ1-3 gives the full variable domain: GAGVSQSPRYKVAKRGQDVALRCDPISGHVSLFWYQQALGQGPEFLTYFQNEAQLDKSGLPSDRFFAERPEGSVSTLKIQRTQQEDSAVYLCASSLVRTLGNLEGNTIYFGEGSWLTVV.

The chain recombines TRBV7-9 with TRBJ2-5, with D possibly being TRBD1 (5 bases). The length of the CDR3 is 14 residues. Germline loops: CDR1 SEHNR, CDR2 FQNEAQ (reference sequence). Between the trimmed V and J ends, which lost 8 bases and 4 bases, there was a span of 17 bases. CDR3 amino acids: CASGAALGRETQYF. The CDR3 region has the DNA TGTGCCAGCGGGGCAGCCTTAGGAAGAGAGACCCAGTACTTC.

The chain combines TRBV11-2 with TRBJ2-7; 9 bases line up with TRBD1. The J segment lost 5 bases and the V segment lost 5 bases, leaving 10 bases of the junction unmatched. This CDR3 has 15 residues. CDR1 is SGHAT and CDR2 is FQNNGV in the germline V gene. CDR3 nucleotides: TGTGCCAGCAGCACCACAGGGACAGGGAATGACGAGCAGTACTTC. Translated, it gives CASSTTGTGNDEQYF.

V is TRBV5-6 and J is TRBJ2-5, with D tentatively TRBD2 (6 bases). The closer fit of TRBJ2-7 to the DNA end suggests the J call may be wrong. Per the germline V gene, CDR1 is SGHDT and CDR2 is YYEEEE. The CDR3 extends over 15 amino acids. Written as DNA, the CDR3 is TGTGCCAGCAGACAGACTCCAGGGAGGCCAAACGAGCAGTACTTC. It translates to CASRQTPGRPNEQYF.

The chain recombines TRBV7-3 with TRBJ2-7; 7 bases fit TRBD1. The CDR3 sequence is 14 residues long. V dropped 2 bases and J dropped 3; count of bases not matched to a gene: 4. CDR1 and CDR2 from the germline V gene are SGHTA and FQGTGA. The CDR3: CASSLQPGGYEQYF. CDR3 DNA: TGTGCCAGCAGCTTACAACCAGGGGGCTACGAGCAGTACTTC.

The genes are TRBV19 and TRBJ1-5; D unclear. Trimming stripped 6 bases from V and 0 bases from J, with 9 bases between. The CDR3 runs 14 residues. Germline assignment: CDR1 LNHDA and CDR2 SQIVND (reference sequence). CDR3 in amino acids: CASRRRNSNQPQHF. The DNA for the CDR3 is TGTGCCAGTAGAAGGCGGAATAGCAATCAGCCCCAGCATTTT.

The chain has TRBV4-1 and TRBJ2-6, with a weak D call TRBD2 (6 bases). Trimming removed 2 bases from V and 4 bases from J, with 18 bases in between. CDR1 is MGHRA, CDR2 YSYEKL, per germline. The CDR3 runs to 18 residues. The CDR3 DNA is TGCGCCAGCAGCCAAATGGTCCAGGGAGGATACGGGGCCAACGTCCTGACTTTC. Amino acid sequence: CASSQMVQGGYGANVLTF.

This clone was recorded only once. This chain uses TRBV5-1 with TRBJ2-1; D not resolved. The CDR3 runs to 15 residues. V lost 0 bases and J 0 bases, leaving 7 bases between the germline ends. CDR1 is SGHRS and CDR2 is YFSETQ in the germline V gene. For the CDR3, the DNA is TGCGCCAGCAGCTTGGACGAGAGCTCCTACAATGAGCAGTTCTTC. Translated: CASSLDESSYNEQFF.

The rearrangement joins TRBV18 to TRBJ2-7; D remains unclear. CDR3 length: 13 residues. V was pared by 2 bases and J by 3 bases, with 8 bases between. Germline CDR1 is KGHSH and CDR2 is LQKENI. The DNA for the CDR3 is TGTGCCAGCTCACCAGGGCAGAACTACGAGCAGTACTTC. This encodes CASSPGQNYEQYF. Filled out from reference TRBV18 and TRBJ2-7, the complete variable domain reads NAGVMQNPRHLVRRRGQEARLRCSPMKGHSHVYWYRQLPEEGLKFMVYLQKENIIDESGMPKERFSAEFPKEGPSILRIQQVVRGDSAAYFCASSPGQNYEQYFGPGTRLTVT.

This rearrangement joins TRBV2 to TRBJ2-1; 7 positions agree with TRBD1. There are 14 residues in the CDR3. The germline V gene encodes CDR1 SNHLY and CDR2 FYNNEI. Trimming cost V 6 bases and J 7 bases; bases outside gene matches: 9. The CDR3 sequence: CASSRDSALNEQFF. DNA for the CDR3: TGTGCCAGCAGCCGGGACAGTGCCCTTAATGAGCAGTTCTTC.

The rearrangement uses TRBV2 and TRBJ1-1; D gene ambiguous. This CDR3 has 12 amino acids. The ends were cut back, 7 bases at V and 1 base at J, with 7 bases in the middle. In germline, CDR1 is SNHLY, CDR2 FYNNEI. The CDR3 here is CASTAGNTEAFF. The CDR3 nucleotides read TGTGCCAGCACGGCAGGGAACACTGAAGCTTTCTTT.

The chain recombines TRBV19 with TRBJ1-5, with D hard to call. V lost 5 bases, J lost 7 bases, and 21 bases lay in between. Germline assignment: CDR1 LNHDA and CDR2 SQIVND (reference sequence). The CDR3 is 16 residues long. In DNA form, the CDR3 reads TGTGCCAGTAGTCCCGTATGGTCGGGTGGTGGCCAGCCCCAGCATTTT. It is translated as CASSPVWSGGGQPQHF.

This chain joins TRBV5-1 and TRBJ1-5; D is unresolved. CDR1 is SGHRS, CDR2 YFSETQ, per germline. V was clipped by 2 bases and J by 3 bases, with 6 bases between them. The CDR3 covers 13 residues. The CDR3 loop is CASSFGYNQPQHF. DNA of the CDR3: TGCGCCAGCAGCTTCGGGTACAATCAGCCCCAGCATTTT.

The chain joins TRBV10-2 to TRBJ2-7; the match to TRBD1 covers 7 bases. The V and J ends lost 7 bases and 1 base, in that order; junction bases with no gene match: 10. CDR3 size: 15 residues. Germline V gene data show CDR1 as WSHSY and CDR2 as SAAADI. The CDR3 region is CASTSAGTDSYEQYF. DNA for the CDR3: TGCGCCAGCACTTCAGCTGGGACAGATTCCTACGAGCAGTACTTC.

The V call is TRBV7-9, the J call TRBJ2-1, with a possible D match to TRBD2 (5 bases). V was pared by 3 bases and J by 2 bases, with 14 bases between. CDR1 and CDR2 (germline): SEHNR, FQNEAQ (reference sequence). The CDR3 consists of 16 residues. CDR3 bases: TGTGCCAGCAGCTTTGGAGCGGCGGTCCCCTACAATGAGCAGTTCTTC. This translates into CASSFGAAVPYNEQFF.

V usage is TRBV27 and J usage is TRBJ2-5, with 8 nucleotides matching TRBD1. Gene TRBJ2-7 matches the end of the DNA better, so the J call may be wrong. The CDR3 length is 17 residues. Germline CDR1 MNHEY, CDR2 SMNVEV (reference sequence). The DNA of the CDR3 is TGTGCCAGCAGTTTAGGGTTCCCTCAGGGGGCGCAAAACGAGCAGTACTTC. This encodes CASSLGFPQGAQNEQYF.

This clone was detected only a few times. The chain combines TRBV11-2 with TRBJ1-4; D unclear. The CDR3 is made up of 15 amino acids. Trimming removed 1 base at V and 5 bases at J, with 11 bases between. Germline values: CDR1 SGHAT, CDR2 FQNNGV. CDR3 residues: CASSLVLAENEKLFF. In DNA form, the CDR3 reads TGTGCCAGCAGCTTAGTGTTGGCGGAGAATGAAAAACTGTTTTTT.

The chain joins TRBV5-8 to TRBJ1-2; D unclear. Germline CDR1 is SGHTS and CDR2 is YDEGEE. CDR3 length equals 15 residues. With 1 base removed from V and 0 bases from J, the gap between germline ends came to 10 bases. The chain's CDR3 is CASSLRPGSNYGYTF. The CDR3 DNA follows: TGTGCCAGCAGCTTGCGGCCGGGATCTAACTATGGCTACACCTTC.